What follows are 11 T cell receptor beta chains derived from one specimen sequenced in a study of T and B cells in COVID-19 patients. Multiplex PCR with BIOMED2 TRB-A/B primer pools amplified TRB rearrangements. TCRdb recomputed calls from the multiplex PCR reads with MiXCR, one row per CDR3 protein. This sample has roughly 7,100 distinct CDR3 sequences, with about 25% found just once. Each TRB amplification used roughly 230-550 ng of genomic DNA from blood. Material for sequencing was blood. Receptors were obtained from a human donor with active COVID-19.

The count of this clonotype is one. The chain links TRBV2 to TRBJ2-1, with D maybe TRBD2 (5 bases). Per germline, CDR1 SNHLY and CDR2 FYNNEI. The CDR3 covers 15 residues. V was cut by 2 bases and J by 4 bases, with 12 bases left in between. The DNA of the CDR3 is TGTGCCAGCAGTGAAAAATTAGCGCCTTACAATGAGCAGTTCTTC. Protein product: CASSEKLAPYNEQFF.

This sequence joins TRBV20-1 and TRBJ2-5; 7 nucleotides agree with TRBD2. The trim removed 8 bases at V and 2 bases at J, leaving 8 bases unmatched. The CDR3 is 13 residues long. Germline V gives CDR1 DFQATT, CDR2 SNEGSKA (reference sequence). CDR3 sequence (DNA): TGCAGTTACCGGGGGGAGAAACAAGAGACCCAGTACTTC. This codes for CSYRGEKQETQYF.

This clonotype was detected a few times. V usage is TRBV7-2 and J usage is TRBJ2-7, with 7 bases that match TRBD1. There are 13 residues in the CDR3. CDR1 is SGHTA and CDR2 is FQGNSA in the germline V gene. The junction had 4 bases not matched to a gene; V was cut back by 4 bases and J by 4 bases. CDR3 coding DNA: TGTGCCAGCAGCTCCCGGGACAGATACGAGCAGTACTTC. It is translated as CASSSRDRYEQYF.

V is TRBV14 and J is TRBJ2-5; TRBD2 matches 9 bases. Germline trimming cut 4 bases from V and 5 bases from J; bases unmatched to any gene: 14. The CDR3 spans 17 residues. Per the germline V gene, CDR1 is SGHDN and CDR2 is FVKESK. The CDR3 nucleotides are TGTGCCAGCAGCCTCCGAACCCCTAGCGGGAAAGGGGAGACCCAGTACTTC. The encoded protein is CASSLRTPSGKGETQYF.

This clonotype is medium-sized in the sample. V gene TRBV19 combines with J gene TRBJ2-7, with D unresolved. The V gene's germline CDR1 is LNHDA and CDR2 SQIVND (reference sequence). CDR3 size: 13 residues. V was trimmed by 3 bases and J by 5 bases, leaving 11 bases between them. The CDR3 here is CASSIGPIDEQYF. For the CDR3, the DNA is TGTGCCAGTAGTATCGGACCCATTGACGAGCAGTACTTC. Full variable domain (remainder filled in from reference TRBV19 and TRBJ2-7): DGGITQSPKYLFRKEGQNVTLSCEQNLNHDAMYWYRQDPGQGLRLIYYSQIVNDFQKGDIAEGYSVSREKKESFPLTVTSAQKNPTAFYLCASSIGPIDEQYFGPGTRLTVT.

This clonotype counts as medium-sized (0.01 to 0.1%). The rearrangement uses TRBV6-5 and TRBJ2-1, with 11 bases identical to TRBD2. J gave up 8 bases and V 2 bases, and 14 bases lay outside the gene matches. Germline V gene lookup returns CDR1 MNHEY and CDR2 SVGAGI. The CDR3 has 18 amino acids. This CDR3 is CASSYAGTSGQVGYEQFF. The CDR3 nucleotides are TGTGCCAGCAGTTACGCTGGGACTAGCGGTCAAGTCGGCTATGAGCAGTTCTTC.

This clonotype is medium-sized (0.01 to 0.1%) within its sample. This chain connects TRBV19 to TRBJ2-2, with D tentatively TRBD2 (6 bases). The germline CDR1 and CDR2 sequences are LNHDA and SQIVND (reference sequence). Trimming removed 2 bases at V and 2 bases at J, with 12 bases between. The CDR3 runs 16 residues. CDR3 DNA: TGTGCCAGTAGTATAATCGGGAGTTTCAACACCGGGGAGCTGTTTTTT. This encodes CASSIIGSFNTGELFF.

V is TRBV7-7 and J is TRBJ2-5; weak D call: TRBD2 (5 bases). Trimming cost V 0 bases and J 5 bases, with 10 bases left between them. Germline values: CDR1 SSHAT, CDR2 FNYEAQ (reference sequence). The CDR3 extends over 14 amino acids. CDR3 residues: CASSLALGIETQYF. The CDR3 nucleotides are TGTGCCAGCAGCTTAGCGCTCGGGATCGAGACCCAGTACTTC.

Within the sample, this clonotype is medium-sized. The chain combines TRBV5-4 with TRBJ2-7; TRBD1 is a possible D gene (6 bases). CDR1 and CDR2 (germline): SGHNT, YYREEE (reference sequence). This CDR3 region has 13 residues. V gave up 2 bases and J gave up 5 bases, with 11 bases separating them. CDR3 loop: CASSFTGYDEQYF. In nucleotides, the CDR3 is TGTGCCAGCAGCTTTACAGGGTACGACGAGCAGTACTTC.

Comment on this clonotype: One end of the junction does not line up with germline, which may come from a read error. The chain's CDR3 is CASSLKVGDGEKLLF. For the CDR3, the DNA is TGTGCCAGCAGCTTGAAAGTAGGGGACGGTGAAAAACTGCTTTTT. The chain couples TRBV5-4 to TRBJ1-4; D perhaps matches TRBD1 (5 bases). The CDR3 is made up of 15 amino acids. CDR1 is SGHNT and CDR2 is YYREEE in the germline V gene (reference sequence).

This clonotype was picked up many times. This chain connects TRBV6-5 to TRBJ1-4; D gene ambiguous. The ends were cut back, 2 bases at V and 3 bases at J, with 4 bases in the middle. Germline lookup yields CDR1 MNHEY and CDR2 SVGAGI. This CDR3 is built from 13 residues. In DNA, the CDR3 is TGTGCCAGCAGTTACAGGCCTAATGAAAAACTGTTTTTT. It yields the protein CASSYRPNEKLFF.